Following are 7 T cell receptor beta chains from one sample sequenced in a study of blood T cell repertoires in COVID-19. Assay: immunoSEQ multiplex PCR; the TCRdb copy retains only in-frame clones and omits some. Of some 59,000 clones listed, over 60% were seen once; the top ten hold about a fifth. What was sequenced was peripheral blood. The origin of the receptors is a young man with COVID-19, enrolled during active disease.

The V call is TRBV28, the J call TRBJ1-1; 9 nucleotides line up with TRBD1. The CDR3 has 14 amino acids. Germline V gene lookup returns CDR1 MDHEN and CDR2 SYDVKM. Germline trimming cut 9 bases from V and 5 bases from J; bases unmatched to any gene: 10. The CDR3 here is CASFVGTGHTEAFF. CDR3 sequence (DNA): TGTGCCAGTTTCGTCGGGACAGGGCATACTGAAGCTTTCTTT. Full variable domain (outside the CDR3, taken from reference TRBV28 and TRBJ1-1): DVKVTQSSRYLVKRTGEKVFLECVQDMDHENMFWYRQDPGLGLRLIYFSYDVKMKEKGDIPEGYSVSREKKERFSLILESASTNQTSMYLCASFVGTGHTEAFFGQGTRLTVV.

This clone came up a few times. The rearrangement uses TRBV14 and TRBJ2-3, with D hard to call. V lost 4 bases to trimming and J lost 0 bases, with 11 bases between them. Germline V lookup: CDR1 SGHDN, CDR2 FVKESK. This CDR3 region has 15 residues. The CDR3: CASSPYSTSTDTQYF. The CDR3 DNA reads TGTGCCAGCAGCCCCTACAGTACTAGCACAGATACGCAGTATTTT.

The gene calls are TRBV7-8 and TRBJ1-2, with no clear D. This CDR3 has 19 residues. Germline CDR1 reads SGHVS; CDR2 reads FQNEAQ. The V end was cut by 5 bases, the J end by 7 bases, with 32 bases between. The CDR3 coding sequence is TGTGCCAGCAGCGAGAGAACCCCCTTAATATCAAGAGGGCTTGGTGGCTACACCTTC. Its translation is CASSERTPLISRGLGGYTF.

J is TRBJ1-1 and V is TRBV7-3; D possibly corresponds to TRBD1 (5 bases). The CDR3 has 13 amino acids. Germline lookup yields CDR1 SGHTA and CDR2 FQGTGA. Trimming cost V 1 base and J 5 bases, with 8 bases left between them. DNA for the CDR3: TGTGCCAGCAGCTTAAGTCGACAGACTGAAGCTTTCTTT. Translated: CASSLSRQTEAFF. Full variable domain (rest looked up from reference TRBV7-3 and TRBJ1-1): GAGVSQTPSNKVTEKGKYVELRCDPISGHTALYWYRQSLGQGPEFLIYFQGTGAADDSGLPNDRFFAVRPEGSVSTLKIQRTERGDSAVYLCASSLSRQTEAFFGQGTRLTVV.

This clone was detected a few times. V gene TRBV11-3 combines with J gene TRBJ2-1; TRBD1 matches at 8 bases. The trim removed 1 base at V and 5 bases at J, leaving 4 bases unmatched. This CDR3 has 15 residues. Germline V gene data show CDR1 as SGHNT and CDR2 as YENEEA. CDR3 region: CASSLVGQGNNEQFF. CDR3 nucleotides: TGTGCCAGCAGCTTAGTCGGACAGGGTAACAATGAGCAGTTCTTC.

J is TRBJ2-3 and V is TRBV6-5; D not certain. V shed 0 bases and J shed 7 bases, with 8 bases lying between them. Germline-derived CDR1 and CDR2 are MNHEY and SVGAGI. The CDR3 spans 13 residues. The CDR3 DNA sequence: TGTGCCAGCAGTTACTCGCGTACTCATACGCAGTATTTT. Translating it yields CASSYSRTHTQYF.

The V call is TRBV7-9, the J call TRBJ1-3; 7 bases match TRBD1. The CDR3 totals 15 residues. J lost 4 bases, V lost 5 bases, and 8 bases had no gene match. Germline CDR1 and CDR2: SEHNR and FQNEAQ (reference sequence). The CDR3 loop is CASSPGQEKGNTIYF. The DNA of the CDR3 is TGTGCCAGCAGCCCTGGACAGGAGAAGGGAAACACCATATATTTT. Full variable domain (missing parts from reference TRBV7-9 and TRBJ1-3): DTGVSQNPRHKITKRGQNVTFRCDPISEHNRLYWYRQTLGQGPEFLTYFQNEAQLEKSRLLSDRFSAERPKGSFSTLEIQRTEQGDSAMYLCASSPGQEKGNTIYFGEGSWLTVV.